This record looks at one TCR beta chain sequence and its context. Which antigen it targets is not known. Base qualities are not provided; no much larger clone lies one nucleotide away. Library preparation employed 5' RACE. The second PCR ran for roughly 6 to 11 cycles and used a J-beta primer mix along with a sample-barcoded 5' primer. Each TCR beta cDNA molecule received a unique molecular identifier from a template-switch 5' adaptor carrying 12 random nucleotides. At least 2.5 million CDR3-containing paired-end reads were obtained from each sample. The Mint cDNA synthesis kit, primed by a TRBC-specific oligonucleotide, was used to synthesize first-strand cDNA from all RNA. Following uracil-DNA glycosylase treatment, all cDNA underwent a first 18-cycle PCR with the universal primers M1SS and BC2_uni_R. In the source study's methods: Normalization of each sample was performed by random selection of 1 million high-quality reads, each carrying a distinct molecular identifier. Instead of being binned into consensus sequences, reads that shared molecular identifiers were thrown out. MiTCR, run with a Q25 quality threshold and the strictest error-elimination algorithm, handled CDR3 identification, clonotype clustering and error correction. A nonparametric unseen species model using Euler transformation provided a lower-bound estimate of total TCR beta diversity. TCRdb reran the public reads through fastp at Q25 and MiXCR, keeping productive beta chains. Identical CDR3 proteins give one entry, which carries the most common genes and DNA. The V and J calls reflect TCRdb's pipeline rather than the authors' work. The sample includes fewer than 2,000,000 distinct CDR3 sequences, with approximately 39% observed a single time. The ten largest clones represent roughly 23% of the sample.

The sample is drawn from a study of blood T cells in healthy people across ages (dated by TCRdb to 2015 to 2017). Notes on the research overall: In model experiments, template switching captured about one uniquely barcoded TCR beta cDNA molecule for every two T cells. Using deep sequencing normalized with unique cDNA molecular identifiers, the study measured how TCR beta repertoire diversity changes with age. Four age groups were formed from the donors: young (average approximately 15 years), middle-aged (just under 40), aged (62) and long-lived (around 82). To avoid experimental bias, donors of different ages were distributed randomly across sequencing lanes. Using the same blood draw, the study looked at two additional independent replicas of 1 million unique cDNA reads for two donors, one aged 18 to 30 and the other aged 80 or older. The study at large found these results: The long-lived group showed more naive CD4+ T cells, fewer expanded clones and increased TCR diversity than the aged group, suggesting age selection. Because profiling used bulk unsorted PBMCs, naive and antigen-experienced compartments could not be compared conclusively. Estimates of total diversity based on one million sequenced T cells were considered lower bounds and underestimates. Because the CMV infection status of the donors was unknown, age-related changes in expanded clonotypes may potentially have been confounded. The percentage of naive T cells measured by flow cytometry correlated strongly with observed TCR beta diversity. Observed TCR beta diversity per million T cells fell roughly linearly with age, and a significant reduction was already apparent by age around 40.

The roughly 42 donors, aged roughly 6 to 90 years, were systemically healthy Caucasian individuals from Russia. Each donor gave 9.5 to 10 milliliters of peripheral blood, drawn into EDTA-treated Vacutainer tubes. PBMCs were isolated by Ficoll-Paque density-gradient centrifugation, with at least 6.5 million obtained per sample. Trizol reagent was used to extract total RNA from PBMCs, with at least 6 micrograms per sample. Naive CD45RAhigh/CD27high T cell percentages were measured by flow cytometry on a PBMC aliquot from every donor. The germline V gene encodes CDR1 SGHTA and CDR2 FQGNSA. The CDR3 sequence holds 14 residues, the cysteine and phenylalanine included. The CDR3 DNA has 42 bases and is translated from base 1. V drops 1 base and J drops 3 bases, leaving 10 bases in between.

The rearranged segments are TRBV7-2 and TRBJ2-7; the D gene lacks a confident call. The receptor was derived from a human donor in good health. Sequencing was done on a sample of blood. The CDR3 region: CASSLGPRNYEQYF. The DNA sequence follows: TGTGCCAGCAGCTTAGGCCCTCGGAACTACGAGCAGTACTTC.